The clone carrying this T cell receptor (beta chain) was detected many times. The data originate from a study of metastatic and nonmetastatic thyroid tumors. TCRdb re-called the PCR reads via MiXCR. The data hold just under 60,000 clones, with around 15% observed a single time. There were no patients who had received any treatment before thyroid surgery. The receptor was derived from a male donor with papillary thyroid cancer or a benign thyroid nodule (not recorded which). Some clones in this sample may be carry-over from other donors' samples. Sample: blood.

DNA for the CDR3: TGCAGTGCTGGGGGGACCGCCTATGGCTACACCTTC. Protein: CSAGGTAYGYTF. J is TRBJ1-2 and V is TRBV20-1; D might be TRBD1 (5 bases). The CDR3 loop spans 12 amino acids. The germline V and J ends were trimmed by 5 bases and 4 bases, with 11 bases remaining between them. Looked up from germline, CDR1 is DFQATT and CDR2 is SNEGSKA (reference sequence).